This TCR beta chain was captured in a study of spatial heterogeneity in lung cancer. Study-wide results and limits: One measure, the expanded intratumoral alpha and beta TCR count, tracked tumor mutation counts.

V lost 2 bases to trimming and J lost 0 bases, with 5 bases between them. This CDR3 comprises 14 residues. Germline values: CDR1 SGHKS, CDR2 YYEKEE (reference sequence). TCRdb reanalysed the 5' RACE reads using MiXCR and keeps one entry per CDR3 protein. The sample lists roughly 5,000 distinct CDR3 sequences, approximately 22% occurring once. The time point denotes: sample taken at primary tumor resection. From tumor, nontumor lung or frozen PBMC, whole RNA was taken unsorted for sequencing. This clonotype was counted ten times or more. What it binds is unknown. This receptor was obtained from a male donor with early-stage non-small cell lung cancer. This sample comprised lung tumor tissue, obtained at surgery. The V and J genes are TRBV5-5 and TRBJ2-2; no reliable D call. The CDR3 region is CASSFRTNTGELFF. The CDR3 DNA follows: TGTGCCAGCAGCTTTAGAACGAACACCGGGGAGCTGTTTTTT. Variable domain in full (rest from reference TRBV5-5 and TRBJ2-2): DAGVTQSPTHLIKTRGQQVTLRCSPISGHKSVSWYQQVLGQGPQFIFQYYEKEERGRGNFPDRFSARQFPNYSSELNVNALLLGDSALYLCASSFRTNTGELFFGEGSRLTVL.